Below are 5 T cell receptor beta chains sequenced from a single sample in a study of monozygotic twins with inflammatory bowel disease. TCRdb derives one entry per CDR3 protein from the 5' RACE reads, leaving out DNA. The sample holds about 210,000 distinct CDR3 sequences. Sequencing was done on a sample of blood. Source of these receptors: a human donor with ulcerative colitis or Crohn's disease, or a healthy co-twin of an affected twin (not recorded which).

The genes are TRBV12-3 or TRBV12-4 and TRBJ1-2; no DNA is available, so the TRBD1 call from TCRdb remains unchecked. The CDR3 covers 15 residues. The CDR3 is CASSPWDSANYGYTF.

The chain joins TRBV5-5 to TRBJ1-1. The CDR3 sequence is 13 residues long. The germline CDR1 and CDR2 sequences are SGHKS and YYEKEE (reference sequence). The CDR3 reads CASSSELNTEAFF.

The CDR3 is CASSNREGGEKLFF. The V gene is TRBV6-5, the J gene TRBJ1-4. Germline V gene sequence: CDR1 MNHEY, CDR2 SVGAGI. CDR3 length: 14 residues.

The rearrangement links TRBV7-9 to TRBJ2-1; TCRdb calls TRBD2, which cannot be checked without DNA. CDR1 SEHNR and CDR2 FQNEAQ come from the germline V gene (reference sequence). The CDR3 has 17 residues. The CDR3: CASSGNIAGGGDHEQFF.

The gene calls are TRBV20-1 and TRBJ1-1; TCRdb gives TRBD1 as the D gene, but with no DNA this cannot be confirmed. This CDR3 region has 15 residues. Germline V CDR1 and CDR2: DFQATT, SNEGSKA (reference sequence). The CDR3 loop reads CSAEDRGHQNTEAFF.